This TCR beta chain derives from a study of T cells in Graves' hyperthyroidism and ophthalmopathy. CDR3 size: 17 residues. Losses at the gene ends were 2 bases for V and 5 bases for J; bases not matched to a gene: 9. From germline, CDR1 is MNHEY and CDR2 SMNVEV (reference sequence). This clonotype occurred many times. There were TCR beta CDR3 regions amplified from RNA transcripts. Initially, a first-round RT-PCR of the TCR CDR3 employed the HTBI primer set. TCRdb reprocessed the multiplex PCR reads with MiXCR, giving one entry per CDR3 protein. The table lists a few hundred thousand distinct CDR3 sequences, approximately 15% of them singletons.

The sequence came from a woman aged 55-69 years with Graves' ophthalmopathy. The sample was blood. The J gene is TRBJ1-5, the V gene TRBV27; 10 bases are shared with TRBD1. CDR3 sequence: CASSLGGGQGLYQPQHF. As DNA, the CDR3 is TGTGCCAGCAGTTTAGGCGGGGGACAGGGGCTTTATCAGCCCCAGCATTTT.